The 17 T cell receptor beta chains below come from one sample, sequenced in a study of T cell repertoires in cytomegalovirus infection. Antigen specificity for these receptors is unknown. TCRdb re-called the reads through MiXCR, storing one row per CDR3 protein. The table shows around 800,000 distinct CDR3 sequences, with approximately 32% occurring only once. This specimen consisted of cultured CD8+ T cells from PBMCs, obtained from culture after CMV antigen stimulation. The receptors were sampled from a human donor in good health (CMV status not recorded). Some clones in this sample may be carry-over from other donors' samples.

The gene calls are TRBV6-1 and TRBJ2-2; 9 positions agree with TRBD2. Germline CDR1 MNHNS, CDR2 SASEGT. V shed 5 bases and J 0 bases; nucleotides not matched to a gene: 7. The CDR3 extends over 17 amino acids. The CDR3 loop is CASSLASGIANTGELFF. The CDR3 DNA is TGTGCCAGCAGTTTAGCTAGCGGGATCGCGAACACCGGGGAGCTGTTTTTT.

This chain connects TRBV5-4 to TRBJ1-2; tentative D call: TRBD1 (6 bases). Trimming took 3 bases from V and 4 from J, leaving 13 bases between them. Germline CDR1 SGHNT, CDR2 YYREEE (reference sequence). The CDR3 runs 14 residues. CDR3: CASSYTGQSYGYTF. The CDR3 coding sequence is TGTGCCAGCAGCTATACCGGACAGTCCTATGGCTACACCTTC.

This clonotype was seen at least ten times. The genes are TRBV7-2 and TRBJ2-1; 8 bases agree with TRBD2. In germline, CDR1 is SGHTA, CDR2 FQGNSA. After removal of 5 bases from V and 7 bases from J, the junction contained 10 bases not matched to a gene. The CDR3 covers 15 residues. The DNA for the CDR3 is TGTGCCAGCAGCCGCGTAACCGGGACTAGAAATGAGCAGTTCTTC. This encodes CASSRVTGTRNEQFF.

This clonotype was recorded once. CDR3: CASTSQATATNEKLFF. In nucleotides, the CDR3 is TGTGCCAGCACATCACAGGCGACCGCAACTAATGAAAAACTGTTTTTT. This chain uses TRBV2 with TRBJ1-4; D is possibly TRBD1 (5 bases). The CDR3 has 16 amino acids. The V and J ends lost 7 bases and 0 bases respectively, with 15 bases between them. Germline V gives CDR1 SNHLY, CDR2 FYNNEI.

The chain joins TRBV7-9 to TRBJ1-5; D gene ambiguous. CDR1 and CDR2 (germline): SEHNR, FQNEAQ (reference sequence). There are 17 residues in the CDR3. V lost 4 bases to trimming and J lost 2 bases, with 18 bases between them. Here the CDR3 reads CASSWFEGDGGNQPQHF. Here the CDR3 DNA reads TGTGCCAGCAGCTGGTTCGAGGGTGATGGTGGCAATCAGCCCCAGCATTTT. Combining the CDR3 with reference TRBV7-9 and TRBJ1-5 gives the whole variable domain DTGVSQNPRHKITKRGQNVTFRCDPISEHNRLYWYRQTLGQGPEFLTYFQNEAQLEKSRLLSDRFSAERPKGSFSTLEIQRTEQGDSAMYLCASSWFEGDGGNQPQHFGDGTRLSIL.

The V call is TRBV7-9, the J call TRBJ1-2, with D hard to call. This CDR3 has 13 residues. The V gene's germline CDR1 is SEHNR and CDR2 FQNEAQ (reference sequence). V was shortened by 1 base and J by 5 bases, with 8 bases between the two germline ends. The CDR3 reads CASSLGEQYGYTF. The CDR3 region has the DNA TGTGCCAGCAGCTTAGGAGAGCAGTATGGCTACACCTTC.

The rearrangement uses TRBV7-6 and TRBJ2-7; D unresolved. The germline V and J ends were trimmed by 5 bases and 3 bases, with 5 bases remaining between them. The CDR3 consists of 11 residues. CDR1 and CDR2 (germline): SGHVS, FNYEAQ. CDR3 region: CASSTNYEQYV. The CDR3, as DNA: TGTGCCAGCAGCACCAACTACGAGCAGTACGTC.

This clonotype was counted between two and nine times. The V and J genes are TRBV6-1 and TRBJ2-1; no definite D call. The ends were cut back, 10 bases at V and 3 bases at J, with 16 bases in the middle. This CDR3 spans 14 amino acids. Germline CDR1 and CDR2: MNHNS and SASEGT. CDR3 bases: TGTGCCACCATCCCCGGGCCTTACTACAATGAGCAGTTCTTC. Its protein is CATIPGPYYNEQFF.

This clonotype has at least ten counts. As DNA, the CDR3 is TGTGCCAGCAGTTTAAGAGTTATGAACACTGAAGCTTTCTTT. It specifies CASSLRVMNTEAFF. The chain uses TRBV28 and TRBJ1-1; D is unresolved. Germline values: CDR1 MDHEN, CDR2 SYDVKM. The V and J ends lost 2 bases and 0 bases respectively, with 7 bases between them. The CDR3 runs 14 residues.

The chain couples TRBV25-1 to TRBJ2-3, with a tentative D call TRBD2 (5 bases). This CDR3 comprises 15 residues. The V and J ends lost 3 bases and 1 base respectively, with 11 bases between them. Germline V lookup: CDR1 MGHDK, CDR2 SYGVNS. The CDR3 protein is CASSDPDGGTDTQYF. The CDR3 DNA follows: TGTGCCAGCAGTGACCCCGACGGGGGCACAGATACGCAGTATTTT.

This clonotype was counted a few times. V and J are TRBV27 and TRBJ2-3; perhaps D is TRBD1 or TRBD2 (5 bases each). The germline V gene has CDR1 MNHEY and CDR2 SMNVEV (reference sequence). This CDR3 has 15 amino acids. The V gene lost 5 bases and the J gene lost 2 bases, with 14 bases spanning the gap. This CDR3 is CASSTPRGPTDTQYF. The CDR3 DNA reads as TGTGCCAGCAGTACCCCGAGGGGACCCACAGATACGCAGTATTTT.

The rearrangement links TRBV5-8 to TRBJ2-1; D is unclear. Trimming took off 0 bases at V and 0 bases at J, with 10 bases between the two ends. CDR1 is SGHTS, CDR2 YDEGEE, per germline. The CDR3 covers 16 residues. The CDR3 coding sequence is TGTGCCAGCAGCTTGGTTGTCTCCAGCTCCTACAATGAGCAGTTCTTC. Residues: CASSLVVSSSYNEQFF.

The chain couples TRBV27 to TRBJ2-2; D call uncertain. This CDR3 region has 14 residues. V lost 5 bases and J 1 base, leaving 8 bases between the germline ends. CDR1 MNHEY and CDR2 SMNVEV come from the germline V gene (reference sequence). CDR3 region: CASSVTENTGELFF. CDR3 nucleotide sequence: TGTGCCAGCAGTGTGACTGAGAACACCGGGGAGCTGTTTTTT.

The sample holds a few counts of this clonotype. The chain combines TRBV6-5 with TRBJ2-1; TRBD2 aligns across 7 bases. This CDR3 is built from 15 residues. The germline V gene has CDR1 MNHEY and CDR2 SVGAGI. The ends lost 2 bases at V and 7 bases at J; junction bases unmatched: 8. The CDR3 protein is CASSYGAGRGNEQFF. The CDR3 DNA reads TGTGCCAGCAGTTACGGAGCGGGGAGAGGGAATGAGCAGTTCTTC.

V and J are TRBV7-6 and TRBJ2-2; D gene unclear. The V end lost 0 bases, the J end lost 3 bases, and 8 bases lay between the germline ends. The CDR3 has 15 residues. CDR1 is SGHVS, CDR2 FNYEAQ, per germline. The CDR3: CASSLAGPDTGELFF. The CDR3 nucleotides are TGTGCCAGCAGCTTAGCGGGCCCGGACACCGGGGAGCTGTTTTTT.

The rearrangement joins TRBV6-1 to TRBJ2-5, with 9 bases fitting TRBD2. Germline V gene sequence: CDR1 MNHNS, CDR2 SASEGT. The CDR3 is made up of 16 amino acids. The J segment lost 3 bases and the V segment lost 3 bases, leaving 8 bases of the junction unmatched. The DNA for the CDR3 is TGTGCCAGCAGTGACCTTCTGGCGGGGGGGAAAGAGACCCAGTACTTC. This sequence encodes CASSDLLAGGKETQYF.

This clonotype occurred a few times. The CDR3 DNA is TGTGCCAGCAGACTAACCGGGACCCCAGGGGGTGAAAAACTGTTTTTT. As protein: CASRLTGTPGGEKLFF. This rearrangement joins TRBV12-3 or TRBV12-4 to TRBJ1-4, with 7 bases that match TRBD1. This CDR3 is built from 16 residues. The junction had 14 bases not matched to a gene; V was cut back by 6 bases and J by 7 bases.